Sequencing of this T cell receptor beta chain was carried out in a study of cytomegalovirus exposure and HLA in healthy donors (dated by TCRdb to the late 2010s). A note on the overall study: An earlier analysis of more than 550 of the donors reported about 260 Gb of sequence data and 117 million unique TCR beta sequences obtained from about 179 million T cells. An early release that covered approximately 600 HLA-typed donors contained 300 to 350 gigabases of sequencing data and tens of millions of unique TCR sequences. The genetic ancestry cluster associated with self-reported Caucasian donors included 70% to 85% of the roughly 360 genotyped donors. The study aimed to test whether cataloging public T cell receptors could reveal signatures of past pathogen exposure. The study profiled the T cell repertoires of 666 subjects by immunosequencing and related them to cytomegalovirus serostatus. Besides the first cohort of around 700 subjects, a separate validation cohort made up of 90 to 150 different subjects was used. The study combined high-throughput TCR immunosequencing, statistical association of individual TCRs with disease status, and machine learning to predict cytomegalovirus infection status. A later analysis re-examined previously published TCR beta repertoires from just over 650 donors and added high-resolution HLA genotyping to investigate patterns of TCR occurrence. In the later analysis, no new phenotypic data were used to find candidate immune exposures; instead, reliance was placed on TCR beta sequences and their occurrence across donors. An earlier analysis of 450 to 750 of the donors used high-throughput TCR beta sequencing to judge whether each TCR beta V gene segment behaved as functional or pseudogenic. Alongside the repertoire data, information on donor age, sex, ethnicity and CMV serostatus was compiled. Genome-wide SNP genotypes for about 55% of the 666 donors were used in a later genetic analysis, which treated that subset as a discovery cohort. All discovery cohort repertoires had been generated using a single sequencing platform. HLA typing covered class I and class II loci at four-digit resolution. The number of typed donors differed by locus: about 620-640 for A, B, C, DRB1 and DQB1; some 540 for DQA1; 606 for DPA1; and around 450 for DPB1. Five DR-DQ haplotypes were treated as single units for association and clustering because of strong linkage in the cohort. On average, over 200,000 unique TCR beta nucleotide sequences were sequenced per donor among fewer than 500 genotyped donors of the cohort, with roughly 20% of those sequences being non-productive. Broad study findings and their caveats: A later genetic analysis associated a missense DCLRE1C variant with V-gene and J-gene trimming of TCR beta chains, and an independent cohort replicated the association. The 87-base-pair reads could not distinguish some IMGT-functional V segments, including TRBV6-2 and TRBV6-3, so those segments were excluded. Because counts were too low, about 18 rarely observed V segments, including chromosome 9 orphons, were excluded from the earlier analysis of some 540 of the donors. A further reported finding was that TCR beta sequences accurately predicted the HLA-A and HLA-B alleles for most subjects in the first cohort. The authors suggested that the approach could potentially be generalized to other disease states and immunological phenotypes. In an earlier analysis of about 540 of the donors, most TCR beta V segments were observed in productive rearrangements about 87% or about 30% of the time, broadly matching IMGT annotations. Several of the top co-occurrence clusters appeared to be linked to parvovirus B19, influenza, CMV and Epstein-Barr virus, according to a later analysis. In a later analysis, TCR association rates were found to vary across HLA loci, with the most associated TCRs seen for DRB1 alleles and the fewest for HLA-C alleles. A later analysis found that most CMV-associated TCR beta chains appeared HLA-restricted, with HLA associations seemingly driven largely by CMV exposure. In this cohort, only TCR beta chains were sequenced, and detectable features were limited by the absence of alpha or paired-chain data. CMV serostatus was the only immune exposure information available for the cohort. In both the original and validation cohorts, the classifier was reported to diagnose cytomegalovirus status with high specificity and sensitivity. A later genetic analysis reported fewer N-insertions in productive TCRs among donors in an Asian-associated ancestry cluster than the roughly 640-donor mean. Presence/absence analyses assumed roughly uniform sequencing depth across donors, an assumption that may not hold. Most TCR sequences were seen in very few donors, while some public TCRs were found in many individuals. In a later analysis, more than 15,000 TCR beta sequences were associated with specific HLA alleles at a false discovery rate of 0.05. Linkage disequilibrium might explain the correlated functional status among segregating V segments, but an unknown experimental factor could not be ruled out. A cluster of highly shared sequence variants was judged likely to be a technical artifact of the sequencing pipeline. In vitro tests confirmed that a few of the cytomegalovirus-associated TCR beta chains recognize cytomegalovirus antigens. When HLA alleles, especially DR and DQ, strongly co-occurred, attributing TCR associations to individual alleles was difficult. A later analysis found that HLA-associated TCR beta chains were more clonally expanded and had lower generation probabilities than equally common non-associated chains. In the study, roughly 160 TCR beta chains were listed as associated with cytomegalovirus. HLA typing was unavailable for some donors at each locus, so association tests used only the typed subset.

On this clone itself: Its antigen is currently not known. No per-base quality is available; no much larger clone lies one base away.

The junction carries 11 bases between V and J, which are trimmed by 4 bases and 4 bases respectively. CDR1 and CDR2 were assigned from the germline V gene (reference sequence) as SGHNT and YYREEE. Its CDR3 holds 13 amino acids, cysteine through phenylalanine. Of all the DNA, just the CDR3 is kept, 39 bases in frame from base 1. The cohort was made up of about 670 healthy bone marrow donors. At the time of sampling, all cohort members were nominally healthy, though unrecorded immune exposures were likely present. CMV serostatus was positive for 250 to 300 and negative for about 50% of the roughly 670 cohort members, and was not recorded for this donor. A peripheral blood sample was provided by each donor, and peripheral blood mononuclear cells were used for TCR beta sequencing. Genomic DNA was extracted from the blood cell samples with the Qiagen DNeasy Blood Extraction Kit. The library was built by means of the immunoSEQ multiplex PCR assay. A mixture of 60 forward primers for TCR Vbeta segments and 13 reverse primers for TCR Jbeta segments was used in the multiplex PCR. A multiplex PCR assay on genomic DNA amplified the CDR3 region of rearranged TCR beta genes. The Illumina HiSeq System was used to sequence the amplified TCR beta libraries as 87-base-pair reads. In the source study's methods: A later analysis counted approximately 76 million unique TCR beta chains across the 600 to 850 repertoires, and some 12 million of these chains were shared by at least two donors. Raw reads were error-corrected and collapsed into unique sequences by a nearest-neighbor algorithm in which closely related sequences were merged to remove PCR and sequencing errors. V, D and J gene segments were assigned by aligning CDR3 sequences to IMGT reference sequences. For a sequence to be retained, at least a six-nucleotide match to both a V gene segment and a J gene segment was required. Rearrangements were classified as productive when the CDR3 lacked stop codons and remained in frame with V and J, and all other rearrangements were classified as non-productive. Following IMGT convention, CDR3 was defined as the stretch from the second conserved V-encoded cysteine up to the conserved J-encoded phenylalanine. Sequences without an unambiguous match to a single V gene segment were excluded from the earlier analysis of a few hundred of the donors. An earlier analysis of a few hundred of the donors called V segments functional above 56.7% productive rearrangements and segregating when the between-donor standard deviation exceeded 5%. To diagnose cytomegalovirus status from the catalog of TCR beta chain sequences, a statistical classification framework was built. In a later analysis, TCR nucleotide sequences were compared against IMGT/GENE-DB human TR gene sequences so that V and J genes could be assigned. In a later analysis, CDR3 sequences and most-parsimonious VDJ recombination scenarios were assigned using the TCRdist pipeline. A later analysis defined each TCR beta chain by its CDR3 amino acid sequence plus V-gene family, and excluded reads lacking a unique V-gene family. As a way to deal with suspected cross-contamination and a sequencing artifact, a later analysis dropped 592 nucleotide sequences that were highly shared and had low generation probability. In a later analysis, a clonal expansion index was calculated for each public chain from normalized within-repertoire ranks of inferred template counts. In a later analysis, generation probabilities were computed using a VDJ recombination model fitted to out-of-frame rearrangements, and the results were checked against IGoR. In a later analysis, TCR-TCR, TCR-HLA and TCR-CMV co-occurrence was scored with hypergeometric tests, and a repertoire-size bias correction was applied to TCR pairs. False discovery rates were estimated in a later analysis by permuting HLA or CMV assignments 20 times. In a later analysis, co-occurring TCRs were grouped using DBSCAN, and TCRdist sequence similarity was added for clustering within HLA-allele-positive subsets. Repertoires with fewer than 30,000 or more than 120,000 public chains, plus five repertoires with anomalous nucleotide sharing, were excluded from co-occurrence clustering. Drawn from immuneACCESS, this table holds only the in-frame rearrangements with V and J called that TCRdb kept. Clones are partly lost; checked studies trace under half to an unresolved V gene and leave the rest unexplained. V and J calls and clone size are as listed in that table; D and trimming were resolved from the DNA. The sample has about 98,000 clones on record, more than 60% of them singletons. The top ten clonotypes cover roughly 8% of the sample.

Sequenced input: PBMCs. This clonotype originated in a human donor in good health. The chain was built from TRBV5-4 and TRBJ1-2; the D region possibly corresponds to TRBD1 (6 bases align). The CDR3 corresponds to CASSLTDSYGYTF. The nucleotide sequence reads as follows: TGTGCCAGCAGCCTGACGGACAGCTATGGCTACACCTTC. The entire variable domain, with the stretches around the CDR3 drawn from the reference TRBV5-4 and TRBJ1-2 proteins, is ETGVTQSPTHLIKTRGQQVTLRCSSQSGHNTVSWYQQALGQGPQFIFQYYREEENGRGNFPPRFSGLQFPNYSSELNVNALELDDSALYLCASSLTDSYGYTFGSGTRLTVV.